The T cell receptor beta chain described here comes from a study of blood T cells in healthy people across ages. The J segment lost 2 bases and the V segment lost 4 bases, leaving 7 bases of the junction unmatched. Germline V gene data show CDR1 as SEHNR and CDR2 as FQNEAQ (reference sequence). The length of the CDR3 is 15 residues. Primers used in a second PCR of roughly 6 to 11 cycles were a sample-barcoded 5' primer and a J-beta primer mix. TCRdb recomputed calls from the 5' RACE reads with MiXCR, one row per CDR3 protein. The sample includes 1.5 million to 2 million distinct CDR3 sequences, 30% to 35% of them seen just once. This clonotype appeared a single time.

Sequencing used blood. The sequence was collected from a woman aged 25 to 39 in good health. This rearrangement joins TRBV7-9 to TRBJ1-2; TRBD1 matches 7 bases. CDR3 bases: TGTGCCAGCAGCTCACCCGCGACAGGGAACTATGGCTACACCTTC. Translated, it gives CASSSPATGNYGYTF.